This TCR beta chain was sequenced in a study of T-cell reconstitution after alpha-beta-depleted transplantation in children. General observations from the study: A year post-transplant, T-cell counts and diversity derived mostly from newly produced T cells. Several hundred expanded graft clones reportedly gave rise to the alpha-beta T cells present about two months after transplant. Surviving recipient T cells and thymic progenitors produced the high day-60 TCRbeta diversity seen in some patients.

Unmatched junction bases numbered 9, after V lost 2 bases and J lost 8 bases. There are 15 residues in the CDR3. Germline lookup yields CDR1 KGHSH and CDR2 LQKENI. In its sample, this clonotype was seen many times. Its antigen is not identified. Preparation of the TCRbeta library involved a method that used unique molecular identifiers. TCRdb redid the calling of the PCR reads with MiXCR, one entry per CDR3 protein. The data contain roughly 250,000 distinct CDR3 sequences, 8.2% of them singletons. The gene calls are TRBV18 and TRBJ2-1; 7 bases map to TRBD1. This TCR was sampled from a male patient between 5 and 17 years old who had a stem cell transplant for acute lymphoblastic leukemia, so the T cells may come from the graft donor. The material was PBMCs, mostly from graft donor cells, obtained 180 days after TCRalphabeta/CD19-depleted stem cell transplant. The CDR3 protein is CASSPSQGVGYEQFF. Here the CDR3 DNA reads TGTGCCAGCTCACCATCCCAGGGGGTGGGATATGAGCAGTTCTTC.